Described below is a single T cell receptor beta chain sequence and its context. The protocol was immunoSEQ multiplex PCR, while the TCRdb copy is restricted to in-frame clones and leaves out a portion. The sample comprises around 2,100,000 clones, over 85% of which are singletons, and 1% to 1.5% rests with the top ten. The data stem from a study of shared clonotypes between healthy human individuals. V shed 4 bases, J shed 6 bases, and the junction held 12 bases outside the gene matches. Germline V gene sequence: CDR1 SGHRS, CDR2 YFSETQ. The CDR3 totals 16 residues. CD8 cells regarded as naive lacked CD45RO, were positively chosen for CCR7, and omitted terminally differentiated effector memory CD45RA+ cells.

Sequenced material: naive CD8+ T cells sorted from blood. This chain joins TRBV5-1 and TRBJ1-2; 10 positions agree with TRBD1. This clonotype was sampled from a man between 18 and 35 years old in good health. The CDR3 region has the DNA TGCGCCAGCAGCCCCCACCCGGACAGGGGGGTCGATGGCTACACCTTC. Translated, it gives CASSPHPDRGVDGYTF.